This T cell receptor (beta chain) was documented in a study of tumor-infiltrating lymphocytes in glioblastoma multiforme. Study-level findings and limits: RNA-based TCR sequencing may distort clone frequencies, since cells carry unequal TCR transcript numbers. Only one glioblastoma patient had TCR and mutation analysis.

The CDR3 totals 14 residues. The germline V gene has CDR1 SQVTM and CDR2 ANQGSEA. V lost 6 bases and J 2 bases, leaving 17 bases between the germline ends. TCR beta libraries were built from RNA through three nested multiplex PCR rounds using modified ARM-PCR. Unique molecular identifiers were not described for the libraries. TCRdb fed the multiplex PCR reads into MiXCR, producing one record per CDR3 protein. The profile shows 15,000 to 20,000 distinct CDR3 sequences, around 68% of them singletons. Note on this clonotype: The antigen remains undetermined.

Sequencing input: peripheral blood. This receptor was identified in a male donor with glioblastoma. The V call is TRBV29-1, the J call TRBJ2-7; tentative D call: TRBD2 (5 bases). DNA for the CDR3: TGCAGCGTCTGGGGAGTGGGATCTGCCTACGAGCAGTACTTC. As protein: CSVWGVGSAYEQYF.